The source of this T cell receptor beta chain is a study of blood T cell repertoires in COVID-19. Looking at the study overall: Samples representing acute and convalescent COVID-19 were sourced from the United States, Italy and Spain. T cells, B-cell-depleted T cells, or PBMCs provided the cDNA or gDNA that served as material.

J lost 5 bases, V lost 5 bases, and 8 bases had no gene match. CDR3 length equals 16 residues. Per germline, CDR1 LNHDA and CDR2 SQIVND (reference sequence). Under the authors' procedure: The assay estimated nucleated cells by amplifying reference gene primers. Only in-frame clones appear in the TCRdb table, and some are missing; sequencing was by immunoSEQ multiplex PCR. The D gene and trimming were derived from the DNA, and the V and J assignments and clone size from that table. The sample records under 300,000 clones, roughly 80% being singletons. The sequenced sample consisted of peripheral blood. The genes are TRBV19 and TRBJ1-4; 10 bases map to TRBD1. This TCR came from a woman in her sixties or seventies with active or convalescent COVID-19. CDR3 coding DNA: TGTGCCAGTAGTCCGTGGACAGGGGGGTGGAATGAAAAACTGTTTTTT. Translation gives CASSPWTGGWNEKLFF. Full variable domain (rest looked up from reference TRBV19 and TRBJ1-4): DGGITQSPKYLFRKEGQNVTLSCEQNLNHDAMYWYRQDPGQGLRLIYYSQIVNDFQKGDIAEGYSVSREKKESFPLTVTSAQKNPTAFYLCASSPWTGGWNEKLFFGSGTQLSVL.